The T cell receptor beta chain described here comes from a study of blood T cells in healthy people across ages. There were healthy Caucasian individuals from Russia, aged roughly 6 to 90, serving as donors. Total RNA amounts of at least 5 micrograms were extracted per sample. The CDR3 totals 14 residues. Trimming stripped 0 bases from V and 3 bases from J, with 6 bases between. Per the germline V gene, CDR1 is SGHRS and CDR2 is YFSETQ. With respect to this clonotype: Its antigen is not known.

The study, taken as a whole, reports: Total diversity from one million sequenced T cells was likely underestimated. Observed TCR beta diversity per million T cells went down as age went up. This fall followed a roughly linear course with age.

For the second PCR, which ran for about 7 to 12 cycles, a sample-barcoded 5' primer and a J-beta primer mix were used. One entry per CDR3 protein results from TCRdb running MiXCR on the 5' RACE reads. This table has around 1.1 million distinct CDR3 sequences, roughly two fifths appearing once. The genes are TRBV5-1 and TRBJ2-2; tentative D call: TRBD1 (6 bases). The sequence was obtained from a man younger than 35 in good health. What was sequenced was blood. CDR3 amino acids: CASSLEGDTGELFF. The DNA for the CDR3 is TGCGCCAGCAGCTTGGAGGGGGACACCGGGGAGCTGTTTTTT.